This T cell receptor beta chain was retrieved from a study of cytomegalovirus exposure and HLA in healthy donors. General study points: The tendency of first-cohort TCR clusters to co-occur in the 130 or so validation repertoires was identified by a subsequent analysis. It was 150 or so TCR beta chains that were listed as cytomegalovirus-associated.

This CDR3 spans 21 amino acids. V trimming: 3 bases; J trimming: 0 bases; junction bases outside the gene matches: 17. Clones were sequenced by immunoSEQ multiplex PCR, and TCRdb holds only the in-frame ones, with some missing. The data contain about 310,000 clones, approximately 85% of them singletons. As for this clone: Its antigen remains unidentified.

This TCR derives from a man aged 25 to 45 in good health and CMV-seronegative. The rearrangement links TRBV23-1 to TRBJ2-2; TRBD2 matches 9 bases. TRBV23-1 is annotated as an ORF whose role is uncertain. The sequenced material came from PBMCs. The CDR3 coding sequence is TGCGCCAGCAGTCAGCCGGGGAATCGCCGGCGCGGGGGGGCGAACACCGGGGAGCTGTTTTTT. It is translated as CASSQPGNRRRGGANTGELFF.